These 21 T cell receptor beta chains originate from one sample sequenced in a study of Graves' ophthalmopathy and Graves' hyperthyroidism (dated by TCRdb to the late 2010s). Data came from an Illumina HiSeq 2000. TCR beta CDR3 regions were amplified from RNA transcripts for repertoire sequencing. HTBI primers and the Qiagen OneStep RT-PCR kit were used in a first-round RT-PCR, which was followed by a second-round multiplex PCR, size selection and purification. TCRdb cleaned the public reads at Q25 with fastp, built clones with MiXCR and kept in-frame beta chains. Entries that share a CDR3 protein sequence are merged under the most common genes and DNA. A total of a few hundred thousand distinct CDR3 sequences appear in this sample, roughly 18% of them only once. The ten largest clones add up to around 1.4% of the sample. The sequencing sample was made of peripheral blood. Source of these receptors: a young woman with Graves' ophthalmopathy. Donor details come from another sample of the same person, matched by shared clones.

This clonotype was found many times. The chain is built from TRBV7-2 and TRBJ2-7; D is unresolved. Germline CDR1 is SGHTA and CDR2 is FQGNSA. V lost 5 bases and J 2 bases, leaving 10 bases between the germline ends. The CDR3 contains 13 residues. The CDR3 DNA is TGTGCCAGCAGCCCGAGTCTACCCTACGAGCAGTACTTC. Its protein is CASSPSLPYEQYF.

This clonotype was counted many times. This sequence joins TRBV27 and TRBJ1-2; the D is unclear. The CDR3 extends over 12 amino acids. With 8 bases removed from V and 4 bases from J, the gap between germline ends came to 11 bases. The germline gives CDR1 MNHEY, CDR2 SMNVEV (reference sequence). The CDR3 loop is CASYNPIYGYTF. The CDR3 coding sequence is TGTGCCAGCTATAACCCTATCTATGGCTACACCTTC.

V gene TRBV28 combines with J gene TRBJ2-7; a possible D gene is TRBD1 (6 bases). The CDR3 has 17 residues. V lost 7 bases and J lost 0, with 22 bases in between. The V gene's germline CDR1 is MDHEN and CDR2 SYDVKM. The chain's CDR3 is CASTPRALTGSSYEQYF. DNA for the CDR3: TGTGCCAGCACCCCTCGGGCACTGACAGGCAGCTCCTACGAGCAGTACTTC.

This clonotype appeared many times. The chain couples TRBV6-1 to TRBJ2-7; 13 nucleotides align to TRBD2. V trimming: 6 bases; J trimming: 7 bases; junction bases outside the gene matches: 9. The CDR3 has 15 residues. Germline CDR1 reads MNHNS; CDR2 reads SASEGT. The CDR3 DNA follows: TGTGCCAGCAGACGCCCCGGACTAGCGGGAGAAGAGCAGTACTTC. Protein sequence: CASRRPGLAGEEQYF.

This clonotype was recorded many times. A much larger clone lies one base from this, so it may be a read error. This chain connects TRBV29-1 to TRBJ2-5, with TRBD2 as a possible D gene (5 bases). Looked up from germline, CDR1 is SQVTM and CDR2 is ANQGSEA. The CDR3 covers 13 residues. Trimming shortened V by 4 bases and J by 5 bases, and 14 bases separated the two germline ends. The CDR3 sequence: CSVGEGRTETQYF. DNA for the CDR3: TGCAGCGTTGGAGAGGGCAGAACGGAGACCCAGTACTTC.

This clonotype was counted many times. This chain connects TRBV6-5 to TRBJ1-3; a weak D match, TRBD1 (5 bases). Trimming removed 8 bases from V and 0 bases from J, with 11 bases in between. The CDR3 covers 14 residues. Per germline, CDR1 MNHEY and CDR2 SVGAGI. Written as DNA, the CDR3 is TGTGCCAGCCAACAGGCTACCTCTGGAAACACCATATATTTT. This encodes CASQQATSGNTIYF.

This chain uses TRBV12-3 or TRBV12-4 with TRBJ1-2; maybe TRBD1 (6 bases). The CDR3 extends over 15 amino acids. Trimming stripped 2 bases from V and 5 bases from J, with 15 bases between. The CDR3 nucleotides are TGTGCCAGCAGTTTATCCTCGCGGACAGTTTATGGCTACACCTTC. It translates to CASSLSSRTVYGYTF.

In this sample, this clonotype turned up many times. V gene TRBV6-2 or TRBV6-3 combines with J gene TRBJ2-7; D might be TRBD2 (6 bases). CDR3 length: 15 amino acids. V lost 5 bases and J 3 bases, leaving 17 bases between the germline ends. Germline CDR1 MNHEY, CDR2 SVGEGT. CDR3 residues: CASSLRLGGGYEQYF. The CDR3 DNA reads as TGTGCCAGCAGTCTCCGACTTGGGGGAGGCTACGAGCAGTACTTC.

This clonotype was counted a few times. The V gene is TRBV6-2 or TRBV6-3, the J gene TRBJ2-7; unclear D gene. From germline, CDR1 is MNHEY and CDR2 SVGEGT. V lost 3 bases and J lost 1, with 10 bases in between. CDR3 length: 14 amino acids. This CDR3 is CASSYLARSYEQYF. Here the CDR3 DNA reads TGTGCCAGCAGTTATCTCGCGCGATCCTACGAGCAGTACTTC.

This clonotype was observed many times. This rearrangement joins TRBV20-1 to TRBJ2-2; the match to TRBD2 covers 9 bases. The germline gives CDR1 DFQATT, CDR2 SNEGSKA (reference sequence). This CDR3 comprises 14 residues. Trimming took 5 bases from V and 3 from J; bases not matched to a gene: 4. In DNA form, the CDR3 reads TGCAGTGCTGACCCTAGCGGGGACACCGGGGAGCTGTTTTTT. The encoded protein is CSADPSGDTGELFF.

This clonotype was counted ten times or more. The chain uses TRBV20-1 and TRBJ2-4; D is possibly TRBD2 (5 bases). The CDR3 sequence is 16 residues long. V lost 2 bases and J 1 base, leaving 15 bases between the germline ends. Germline CDR1 reads DFQATT; CDR2 reads SNEGSKA (reference sequence). This CDR3 is CSARTDRRGAKNIQYF. The CDR3 bases are TGCAGTGCTAGAACGGACCGCCGGGGTGCCAAAAACATTCAGTACTTC.

This clonotype was detected many times. The V gene is TRBV19, the J gene TRBJ1-1, with D tentatively TRBD1 (5 bases). CDR1 and CDR2 (germline): LNHDA, SQIVND (reference sequence). V lost 2 bases and J 7 bases, leaving 11 bases between the germline ends. The length of the CDR3 is 13 residues. The CDR3: CASSISPGHEAFF. In DNA form, the CDR3 reads TGTGCCAGTAGTATAAGCCCAGGACATGAAGCTTTCTTT.

This clonotype came up many times. The chain employs TRBV30 and TRBJ1-1, with 7 bases aligning to TRBD1. The V and J ends lost 7 bases and 3 bases, in that order; junction bases with no gene match: 5. CDR1 is GTSNPN and CDR2 is SVGIG in the germline V gene (reference sequence). The CDR3 loop spans 12 amino acids. The DNA for the CDR3 is TGTGCCTTGAACAGGGGATACACTGAAGCTTTCTTT. Translated: CALNRGYTEAFF.

This clonotype was observed many times. The J gene is TRBJ2-6, the V gene TRBV10-2, with TRBD2 as a possible D gene (6 bases). This CDR3 has 15 amino acids. CDR1 is WSHSY, CDR2 SAAADI, per germline. The V end lost 3 bases, the J end lost 4 bases, and 10 bases lay between the germline ends. CDR3 loop: CASSDEGRGANVLTF. Here the CDR3 DNA reads TGCGCCAGCAGTGATGAAGGGAGGGGGGCCAACGTCCTGACTTTC.

The rearrangement joins TRBV7-8 to TRBJ1-5, with a possible D match to TRBD1 (6 bases). The CDR3 runs to 15 residues. V gave up 2 bases and J gave up 3 bases, with 11 bases separating them. Germline lookup yields CDR1 SGHVS and CDR2 FQNEAQ. The CDR3 nucleotides read TGTGCCAGCAGCTTAAGACAGGCCCTCAATCAGCCCCAGCATTTT. Its protein product is CASSLRQALNQPQHF.

The table lists this clonotype with many counts. CDR3 residues: CASSLRAGILYF. The CDR3 DNA reads TGTGCCAGCAGTTTAAGGGCAGGGATTTTGTACTTC. The gene calls are TRBV27 and TRBJ2-5; D possibly corresponds to TRBD1 (5 bases). Germline loops: CDR1 MNHEY, CDR2 SMNVEV (reference sequence). CDR3 length: 12 amino acids. Deletions cut 2 bases from V and 13 bases from J, with 14 bases between.

This clonotype was counted ten times or more. The chain couples TRBV30 to TRBJ1-2; 8 bases align to TRBD1. V lost 5 bases to trimming and J lost 9 bases; unmatched junction nucleotides: 11. This CDR3 contains 13 residues. Germline V CDR1 and CDR2: GTSNPN, SVGIG (reference sequence). This CDR3 reads CAWGSGGTGRYTF. CDR3 in DNA: TGTGCCTGGGGGTCAGGGGGGACAGGTCGCTACACCTTC.

The table lists this clonotype with many counts. The chain combines TRBV5-1 with TRBJ2-2; D unclear. The CDR3 has 13 amino acids. V lost 6 bases to trimming and J lost 1 base, with 7 bases between them. Looked up from germline, CDR1 is SGHRS and CDR2 is YFSETQ. The CDR3 DNA reads TGCGCCAGCACCCCACAGAACACCGGGGAGCTGTTTTTT. This gives the protein CASTPQNTGELFF. The complete variable domain, with remaining parts taken from reference TRBV5-1 and TRBJ2-2, reads KAGVTQTPRYLIKTRGQQVTLSCSPISGHRSVSWYQQTPGQGLQFLFEYFSETQRNKGNFPGRFSGRQFSNSRSEMNVSTLELGDSALYLCASTPQNTGELFFGEGSRLTVL.

This clonotype was recorded many times. This chain links TRBV13 with TRBJ2-7; weak D call: TRBD2 (6 bases). The CDR3 contains 13 residues. V dropped 2 bases and J dropped 4 bases, with 9 bases sitting between them. Per germline, CDR1 PRHDT and CDR2 FYEKMQ (reference sequence). This chain's CDR3 is CASSLLSGYEQYF. The DNA for the CDR3 is TGTGCCAGCAGCTTACTTAGCGGTTACGAGCAGTACTTC.

Ten or more counts support this clonotype. The CDR3 sequence is CASSLRRDSPYEQYF. The CDR3 DNA reads TGTGCCAGTAGTTTACGCCGGGACAGCCCCTACGAGCAGTACTTC. V usage is TRBV19 and J usage is TRBJ2-7, with 7 bases lining up with TRBD1. Trimming cost V 5 bases and J 2 bases; bases outside gene matches: 9. Germline lookup yields CDR1 LNHDA and CDR2 SQIVND (reference sequence). CDR3 length: 15 amino acids.

This clonotype appeared many times. This rearrangement joins TRBV27 to TRBJ1-1; 9 bases are shared with TRBD1. The CDR3 contains 15 residues. Germline trimming cut 2 bases from V and 6 bases from J; bases unmatched to any gene: 7. CDR1 and CDR2 (germline): MNHEY, SMNVEV (reference sequence). CDR3 region: CASSLGGQGGSEAFF. The CDR3 DNA reads as TGTGCCAGCAGTTTAGGGGGACAGGGTGGATCTGAAGCTTTCTTT.